The T cell receptor beta chain under discussion was sequenced for a study of shared clonotypes between healthy human individuals. Study-level points and caveats: The study drew on few donors, limiting represented genetic and exposure-history diversity. Clonotype sharing levels among donors were expected to vary with sequencing depth. Clonotypes which were not shared had lower generation probabilities than clonotypes that all four donors shared.

The CDR3 length is 16 residues. Germline loops: CDR1 SNHLY, CDR2 FYNNEI. Trimming took 7 bases from V and 3 from J, leaving 18 bases between them. On this clone: Its antigen is as yet unknown.

In the sorted-subset replicate PCRs, 200 ng DNA, around 32,000 T cell genomes, was used. Profiling relied on immunoSEQ multiplex PCR, and the TCRdb table lists in-frame clones only, not all of them. The sample shows about 2.1 million clones, more than 85% of them seen only once. Cells designated naive CD8 were CD45RO-negative and were positively selected for CCR7, with terminally differentiated effector memory CD45RA+ cells excluded. Specimen: naive CD8+ T cells from PBMCs. The source is a man between 18 and 35 years old in good health. Some clones in this sample may be carry-over from other donors' samples. The J gene is TRBJ1-4, the V gene TRBV2; weak D call: TRBD1 (5 bases). The CDR3 protein is CASTIIDSSANEKLFF. The CDR3 region has the DNA TGTGCCAGCACTATTATCGACAGCTCAGCTAATGAAAAACTGTTTTTT. The variable domain in full, with the rest retrieved from reference TRBV2 and TRBJ1-4, is EPEVTQTPSHQVTQMGQEVILRCVPISNHLYFYWYRQILGQKVEFLVSFYNNEISEKSEIFDDQFSVERPDGSNFTLKIRSTKLEDSAMYFCASTIIDSSANEKLFFGSGTQLSVL.